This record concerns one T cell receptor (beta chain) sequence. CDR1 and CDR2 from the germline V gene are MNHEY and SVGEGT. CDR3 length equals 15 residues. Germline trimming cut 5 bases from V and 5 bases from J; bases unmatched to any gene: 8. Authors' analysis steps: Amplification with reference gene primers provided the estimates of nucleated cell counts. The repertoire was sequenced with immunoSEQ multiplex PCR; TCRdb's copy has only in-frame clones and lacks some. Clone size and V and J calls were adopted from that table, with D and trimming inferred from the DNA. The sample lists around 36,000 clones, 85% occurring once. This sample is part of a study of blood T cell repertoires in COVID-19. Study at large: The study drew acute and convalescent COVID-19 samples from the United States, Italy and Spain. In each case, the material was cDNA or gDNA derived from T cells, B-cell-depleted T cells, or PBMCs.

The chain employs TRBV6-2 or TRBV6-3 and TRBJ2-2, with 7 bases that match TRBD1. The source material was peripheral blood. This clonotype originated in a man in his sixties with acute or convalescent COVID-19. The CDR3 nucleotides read TGTGCCAGCAGTCCCCCAGGGGGTCTGACCGGGGAGCTGTTTTTT. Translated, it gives CASSPPGGLTGELFF.